Shown below are 7 T cell receptor beta chains from a single sample sequenced in a study of patients and donors after allogeneic stem cell transplantation. TCRdb fed the RT-PCR reads into MiXCR, producing one record per CDR3 protein. The sample contains about 25,000 distinct CDR3 sequences, around 7.9% of which appear only once. Sample: blood, either unsorted or a sorted T cell fraction (not recorded which). The receptors were gathered from a human donor who was either an allogeneic HSCT recipient or a stem cell or donor lymphocyte infusion donor (not recorded which). It is not recorded whose cells these are; they may come from a transplant donor.

This clonotype was counted many times. CDR3 nucleotides: TGCAGCGATGGAAGCGGCGAGCAGTACTTC. It is translated as CSDGSGEQYF. The rearrangement links TRBV29-1 to TRBJ2-7; D possibly corresponds to TRBD2 (5 bases). Trimming took off 7 bases at V and 6 bases at J, with 10 bases between the two ends. Looked up from germline, CDR1 is SQVTM and CDR2 is ANQGSEA. This CDR3 has 10 amino acids.

The rearrangement links TRBV18 to TRBJ2-7; TRBD2 agrees at 10 bases. Germline loops: CDR1 KGHSH, CDR2 LQKENI. This CDR3 is 15 amino acids long. The junction had 5 bases not matched to a gene; V was cut back by 3 bases and J by 3 bases. DNA for the CDR3: TGTGCCAGCTCACCTCAGCGGGGGGGATTCTACGAGCAGTACTTC. Its protein is CASSPQRGGFYEQYF. Full variable domain (missing parts from reference TRBV18 and TRBJ2-7): NAGVMQNPRHLVRRRGQEARLRCSPMKGHSHVYWYRQLPEEGLKFMVYLQKENIIDESGMPKERFSAEFPKEGPSILRIQQVVRGDSAAYFCASSPQRGGFYEQYFGPGTRLTVT.

This clonotype was seen at least ten times. The CDR3 region is CATSEWRESSGTDTQYF. Here the CDR3 DNA reads TGTGCCACCAGTGAATGGCGGGAGAGTTCGGGCACAGATACGCAGTATTTT. The V and J genes are TRBV24-1 and TRBJ2-3; 7 nucleotides line up with TRBD2. CDR1 and CDR2 (germline): KGHDR, SFDVKD. The V gene end was trimmed by 4 bases and the J gene end by 1 base; junction bases not matched to a gene: 10. This CDR3 spans 17 amino acids.

This clonotype was detected ten times or more. V gene TRBV5-1 combines with J gene TRBJ2-1; the D gene is possibly TRBD2 (5 bases). V shed 0 bases and J shed 1 base, with 11 bases lying between them. The CDR3 is 16 amino acids. Germline V lookup: CDR1 SGHRS, CDR2 YFSETQ. CDR3 loop: CASSLDPSSSYNEQFF. Written as DNA, the CDR3 is TGCGCCAGCAGCTTGGATCCTAGCAGTTCCTACAATGAGCAGTTCTTC.

There are a few counts of this clonotype. J is TRBJ1-4 and V is TRBV7-9; D remains unclear. This CDR3 spans 15 amino acids. Germline assignment: CDR1 SEHNR and CDR2 FQNEAQ (reference sequence). With 1 base removed from V and 3 bases from J, the gap between germline ends came to 9 bases. CDR3 amino acids: CASSLEGSANEKLFF. CDR3 nucleotide sequence: TGTGCCAGCAGCTTAGAAGGGTCAGCTAATGAAAAACTGTTTTTT.

There are many counts of this clonotype. This chain's CDR3 is CASSWTGTGDDEQYF. As DNA, the CDR3 is TGTGCCAGCAGCTGGACCGGGACAGGGGACGACGAGCAGTACTTC. The chain couples TRBV13 to TRBJ2-7; TRBD1 aligns across 10 bases. The germline gives CDR1 PRHDT, CDR2 FYEKMQ (reference sequence). The CDR3 is 15 residues long. With V trimmed by 4 bases and J by 5 bases, 8 bases remained unmatched.

This clonotype was recorded a few times. The chain combines TRBV9 with TRBJ2-7; 9 nucleotides match TRBD2. Germline values: CDR1 SGDLS, CDR2 YYNGEE. This CDR3 comprises 15 residues. J lost 6 bases, V lost 2 bases, and 9 bases had no gene match. CDR3 DNA sequence: TGTGCCAGCAGCGTCTCTAGCGGGACTTGGCTCGAGCAGTACTTC. Protein: CASSVSSGTWLEQYF.